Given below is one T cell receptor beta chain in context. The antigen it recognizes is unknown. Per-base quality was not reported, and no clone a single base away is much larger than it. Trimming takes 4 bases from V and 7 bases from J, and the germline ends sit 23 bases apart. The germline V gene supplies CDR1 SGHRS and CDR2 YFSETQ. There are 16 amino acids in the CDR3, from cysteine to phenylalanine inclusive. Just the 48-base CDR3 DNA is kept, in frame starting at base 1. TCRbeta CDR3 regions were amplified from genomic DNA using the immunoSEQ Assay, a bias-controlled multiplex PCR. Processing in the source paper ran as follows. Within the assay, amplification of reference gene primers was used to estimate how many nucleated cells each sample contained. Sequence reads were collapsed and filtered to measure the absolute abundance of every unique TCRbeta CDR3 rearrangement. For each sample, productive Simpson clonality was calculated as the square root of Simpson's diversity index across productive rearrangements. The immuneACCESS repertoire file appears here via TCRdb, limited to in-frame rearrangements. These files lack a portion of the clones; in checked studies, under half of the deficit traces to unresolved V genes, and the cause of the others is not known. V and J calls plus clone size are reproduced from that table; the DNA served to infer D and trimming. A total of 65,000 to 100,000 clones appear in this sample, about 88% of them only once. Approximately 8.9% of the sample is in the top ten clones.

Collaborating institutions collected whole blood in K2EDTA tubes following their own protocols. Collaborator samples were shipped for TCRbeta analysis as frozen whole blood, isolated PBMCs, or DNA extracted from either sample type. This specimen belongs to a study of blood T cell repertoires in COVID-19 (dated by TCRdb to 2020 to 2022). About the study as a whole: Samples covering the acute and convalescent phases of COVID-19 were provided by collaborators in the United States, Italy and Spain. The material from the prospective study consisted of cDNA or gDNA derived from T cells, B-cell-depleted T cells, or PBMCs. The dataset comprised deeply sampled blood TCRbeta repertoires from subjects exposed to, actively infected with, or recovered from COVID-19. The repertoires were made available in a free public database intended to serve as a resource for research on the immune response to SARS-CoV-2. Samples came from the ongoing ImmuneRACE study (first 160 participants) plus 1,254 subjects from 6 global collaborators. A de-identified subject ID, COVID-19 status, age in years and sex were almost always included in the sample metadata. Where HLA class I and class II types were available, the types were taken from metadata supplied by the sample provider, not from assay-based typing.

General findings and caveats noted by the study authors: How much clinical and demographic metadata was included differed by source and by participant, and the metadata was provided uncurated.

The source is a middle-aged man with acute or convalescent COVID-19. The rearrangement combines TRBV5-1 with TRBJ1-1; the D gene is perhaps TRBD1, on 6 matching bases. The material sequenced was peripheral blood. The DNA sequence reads TGCGCCAGCAGCCCGGGGAGCCGGGGGGGGGCGATTGAAGCTTTCTTT. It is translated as CASSPGSRGGAIEAFF.